This TCR beta chain appears in the sequencing data of a study of a mutant IDH1 vaccine in newly diagnosed glioma (dated by TCRdb to about 2021). Study-wide context: Vaccination was initiated 4-6 weeks after radiotherapy alone, or concurrently with temozolomide cycles in the chemotherapy-containing groups. Before enrollment, most patients had been given radiochemotherapy with temozolomide as standard therapy, while the rest had received either radiotherapy alone or temozolomide alone. The week-35 safety follow-up was designated visit V12, and the week-47 end of study was designated visit V13. The roughly 33 treated patients were approximately 62% male and roughly 40% female, with a mean age of roughly 42 years. Six visits were used for peripheral blood collection: V03 (baseline), V05, V07, V10, V12 and V13. Longitudinal TCRB deep sequencing was performed for approximately 24 treated patients wherever samples were available for exploratory analyses. General conclusions and limits of the study: It was noted by the authors that analyses of patient blood samples could not be reproduced owing to sample limitations. Pseudoprogression appeared unrelated to alterations in the top peripheral T cell clonotypes detected by TCRB sequencing. Vaccine-induced immune responses across multiple MHC alleles were detected in 93.3% of patients. Selection of PBMC samples for TCRB deep sequencing was based on availability.

The library was prepared using the immunoSEQ multiplex PCR assay. Rearranged TCR beta chain sequences were amplified using the hsTCRB Kit according to the manufacturer's protocol. TCRB libraries were sequenced on an Illumina MiSeq. The original pipeline was this. The proprietary platform of the kit vendor was used for demultiplexing, trimming and gene mapping. The immuneACCESS repertoire file appears here via TCRdb, limited to in-frame rearrangements. These files lack a portion of the clones; in checked studies, under half of the deficit traces to unresolved V genes, and the cause of the others is not known. That table is the source of V, J and clone size, and D and trimming were worked out from the DNA. Here the sample has some 33,000 clones; approximately 79% occur a single time. Together, the top ten hold roughly 9.3% of the sample. Sample time point, as interpreted from the label and publication: week 35, safety follow-up. Each vaccine dose was 300 ug of a 20-mer mutant IDH1 peptide in Montanide, given subcutaneously with topical imiquimod. Patients received eight vaccinations in weeks 1, 3, 5, 7, 11, 15, 19 and 23, corresponding to visits V03 through V10. The donors had newly diagnosed IDH1-mutant astrocytomas of WHO grade 3 or 4 that showed loss of nuclear ATRX. The samples were drawn from NOA16, a multicentre, single-arm, open-label phase I trial in Germany that tested a mutant IDH1 peptide vaccine in humans for the first time. Genomic DNA for TCRB sequencing was extracted from EDTA blood using the DNeasy Blood and Tissue Kit.

To note about this clone: The antigen this receptor binds is unknown. Per-base quality was not reported, and no clone a single base away is much larger than it.

There are 19 amino acids in the CDR3, from cysteine to phenylalanine inclusive. Only CDR3 DNA is held: 57 bases, read in frame from base 1. According to the germline V gene, CDR1 reads LGHNA and CDR2 reads YNFKEQ. From V the trimming removes 1 base and from J it removes 2 bases, while the gene matches leave 10 bases of the junction unaccounted for. The chain is encoded by TRBV4-2 joined to TRBJ2-3; 12 of the junction bases match TRBD2. Sequenced here: PBMCs, sampled from a glioma patient whose treatment included an IDH1 peptide vaccine. This TCR derives from a woman aged 25 to 45 with glioma. Some clones in this sample may be carry-over from other donors' samples. The nucleotide sequence reads as follows: TGTGCCAGCAGCCAAGTTGCTAGCGGGAGGGGACTACCCACAGATACGCAGTATTTT. Its translation reads: CASSQVASGRGLPTDTQYF.